This TCR beta chain was sequenced during a study of CXCR3-negative and CXCR3-positive naive CD8 T cells. Germline CDR1 is LGHNA and CDR2 is YNFKEQ. The CDR3 totals 14 residues. Triplicate approximately 300,000-cell sorts were made of each CD8+ T cell subset. Comments on this clonotype: Antigen: not known.

Each TRB cDNA library was prepared by 5' RACE (with UMI labels). TCRdb re-called the 5' RACE reads and gives one entry per CDR3 protein, without DNA. In all, the sample yields over 20,000 distinct CDR3 sequences. The study's findings and limits: For CXCR3-positive naive cells, TRB CDR3s were more hydrophobic than those of CXCR3-negative naive cells. Diversity was high in both naive subsets and much lower in memory cells. Naive cells that were CXCR3-negative or CXCR3-positive used TRBV-TRBJ genes alike, while memory cells diverged.

This TCR derives from a human donor in good health. Some clones in this sample may be carry-over from other donors' samples. Sample: naive CXCR3- CD8+ T cells from blood. Subset described: CD45RO-CCR7+CD27+CD95- naive CD8+ T cells lacking CXCR3 (TNR3-). V and J are TRBV4-2 and TRBJ2-7; there is no DNA to check the TCRdb D call of TRBD1. CDR3 residues: CASSQEGGAYEQYF.